The 32 T cell receptor beta chains below come from one sample, sequenced in a study of cytomegalovirus exposure and HLA in healthy donors. PCR primers comprised 60 Vbeta and 13 Jbeta primers. Only in-frame clones appear in the TCRdb table, and some are missing; sequencing was by immunoSEQ multiplex PCR. This sample has about 55,000 clones, with approximately 71% found just once. Material for sequencing was PBMCs. The receptors were sampled from a man in his forties in good health and CMV-seropositive.

The chain employs TRBV30 and TRBJ1-4; TRBD1 is a possible D gene (6 bases). Between the trimmed V and J ends, which lost 3 bases and 4 bases, there was a span of 15 bases. This CDR3 region has 15 residues. Germline V gives CDR1 GTSNPN, CDR2 SVGIG (reference sequence). This CDR3 is CAWRSLDSGNEKLFF. CDR3 in DNA: TGTGCCTGGAGATCGCTGGACAGCGGTAATGAAAAACTGTTTTTT.

CDR3 loop: CASSVGGDNYGYTF. The DNA of the CDR3 is TGTGCCAGCAGCGTAGGGGGGGACAACTATGGCTACACCTTC. V gene TRBV7-3 combines with J gene TRBJ1-2; D is possibly TRBD1 (6 bases). Trimming cost V 5 bases and J 2 bases, with 12 bases left between them. The CDR3 contains 14 residues. The germline V gene has CDR1 SGHTA and CDR2 FQGTGA. Full variable domain (rest looked up from reference TRBV7-3 and TRBJ1-2): GAGVSQTPSNKVTEKGKYVELRCDPISGHTALYWYRQSLGQGPEFLIYFQGTGAADDSGLPNDRFFAVRPEGSVSTLKIQRTERGDSAVYLCASSVGGDNYGYTFGSGTRLTVV.

V is TRBV6-5 and J is TRBJ1-2; tentatively, D is TRBD1 (5 bases). CDR3 length: 12 residues. Germline V gene sequence: CDR1 MNHEY, CDR2 SVGAGI. V lost 7 bases and J lost 2, with 8 bases in between. Here the CDR3 reads CASTDRNYGYTF. CDR3 DNA: TGTGCCAGCACTGACAGAAACTATGGCTACACCTTC.

This clone has a handful of counts. The gene calls are TRBV7-9 and TRBJ2-1; possibly TRBD2 for D (5 bases). Trimming cost V 5 bases and J 8 bases, with 13 bases left between them. Germline V lookup: CDR1 SEHNR, CDR2 FQNEAQ (reference sequence). CDR3 length equals 13 residues. The CDR3 DNA sequence: TGTGCCAGCAGCCTCGGGGTTGGCGATGAGCAGTTCTTC. Protein sequence: CASSLGVGDEQFF. The full variable domain, rest sourced from reference TRBV7-9 and TRBJ2-1, is DTGVSQNPRHKITKRGQNVTFRCDPISEHNRLYWYRQTLGQGPEFLTYFQNEAQLEKSRLLSDRFSAERPKGSFSTLEIQRTEQGDSAMYLCASSLGVGDEQFFGPGTRLTVL.

This chain links TRBV29-1 with TRBJ2-6; the D gene is possibly TRBD1 (7 bases). CDR1 and CDR2 (germline): SQVTM, ANQGSEA. Trimming removed 3 bases from V and 1 base from J, with 19 bases in between. CDR3 length equals 18 residues. CDR3 DNA: TGCAGCGTTGAGGCGGGACAGCGTTCAATTTCTGGGGCCAACGTCCTGACTTTC. Translating gives CSVEAGQRSISGANVLTF.

This chain links TRBV18 with TRBJ1-4, with TRBD1 as a possible D gene (5 bases). Germline V gene sequence: CDR1 KGHSH, CDR2 LQKENI. CDR3 length: 16 amino acids. The V end was cut by 0 bases, the J end by 4 bases, with 12 bases between. In DNA, the CDR3 is TGTGCCAGCTCACCACCGGGGCCCGGACGTAATGAAAAACTGTTTTTT. Residues: CASSPPGPGRNEKLFF.

The genes are TRBV2 and TRBJ2-4; tentative D call: TRBD1 (6 bases). The CDR3 loop spans 12 amino acids. V gave up 4 bases and J gave up 9 bases, with 10 bases separating them. Germline V gene data show CDR1 as SNHLY and CDR2 as FYNNEI. The CDR3 loop is CASSGQAPIQYF. The CDR3 DNA reads as TGTGCCAGCAGTGGACAGGCCCCCATTCAGTACTTC.

This clone has only a few counts. The rearrangement links TRBV9 to TRBJ2-1; D is perhaps TRBD1 (6 bases). V lost 4 bases and J 1 base, leaving 12 bases between the germline ends. In germline, CDR1 is SGDLS, CDR2 YYNGEE. The CDR3 runs to 15 residues. CDR3 in DNA: TGTGCCAGCAGCCCACAGGGCGGTTCCTACAATGAGCAGTTCTTC. This sequence encodes CASSPQGGSYNEQFF. Filled out from reference TRBV9 and TRBJ2-1, the complete variable domain reads DSGVTQTPKHLITATGQRVTLRCSPRSGDLSVYWYQQSLDQGLQFLIQYYNGEERAKGNILERFSAQQFPDLHSELNLSSLELGDSALYFCASSPQGGSYNEQFFGPGTRLTVL.

This chain uses TRBV30 with TRBJ1-2; 7 bases are shared with TRBD1. The CDR3 is 13 residues long. The ends lost 2 bases at V and 5 bases at J; junction bases unmatched: 5. The V gene's germline CDR1 is GTSNPN and CDR2 SVGIG (reference sequence). The CDR3 DNA reads as TGTGCCTGGAGTAGGGGGCCAACGTATGGCTACACCTTC. As protein: CAWSRGPTYGYTF.

A few counts support this clone. V is TRBV7-6 and J is TRBJ2-1, with TRBD2 matching over 8 bases. From germline, CDR1 is SGHVS and CDR2 FNYEAQ. V was clipped by 5 bases and J by 10 bases; unmatched bases: 7. The CDR3 spans 13 residues. The CDR3 loop is CASSERLASEQFF. The CDR3 coding sequence is TGTGCCAGCAGCGAAAGACTAGCGTCAGAGCAGTTCTTC.

V and J are TRBV2 and TRBJ1-2; the match to TRBD1 covers 8 bases. Germline lookup yields CDR1 SNHLY and CDR2 FYNNEI. The J segment lost 2 bases and the V segment lost 7 bases, leaving 9 bases of the junction unmatched. This CDR3 contains 15 residues. CDR3 protein: CASTQDGQGNYGYTF. In DNA, the CDR3 is TGTGCCAGCACCCAGGACGGACAGGGAAACTATGGCTACACCTTC.

This clone was detected once. The CDR3 DNA sequence: TGTGCCAGCACTTTGGGACAGAATTCACCCCTCCACTTT. This codes for CASTLGQNSPLHF. This chain joins TRBV6-1 and TRBJ1-6, with 7 bases matching TRBD1. Germline assignment: CDR1 MNHNS and CDR2 SASEGT. The CDR3 has 13 residues. The ends lost 7 bases at V and 7 bases at J; junction bases unmatched: 4.

This clone was counted between two and nine times. The DNA for the CDR3 is TGTGCCAGTAGCCGGGGGACAGATGGCTACACCTTC. Protein product: CASSRGTDGYTF. The chain employs TRBV19 and TRBJ1-2, with 7 bases that match TRBD1. Germline values: CDR1 LNHDA, CDR2 SQIVND (reference sequence). The trim removed 6 bases at V and 6 bases at J, leaving 4 bases unmatched. CDR3 length: 12 residues.

This chain connects TRBV27 to TRBJ1-6; 7 bases align to TRBD1. V shed 5 bases, J shed 7 bases, and the junction held 5 bases outside the gene matches. The CDR3 spans 14 residues. Germline loops: CDR1 MNHEY, CDR2 SMNVEV (reference sequence). CDR3 residues: CASSPGTENSPLHF. In nucleotides, the CDR3 is TGTGCCAGCAGTCCCGGGACAGAGAATTCACCCCTCCACTTT.

The chain has TRBV5-6 and TRBJ1-1, with D possibly TRBD1 on 5 matching bases. This CDR3 has 13 residues. The ends were cut back, 2 bases at V and 1 base at J, with 6 bases in the middle. The germline V gene has CDR1 SGHDT and CDR2 YYEEEE. The DNA of the CDR3 is TGTGCCAGCAGCTTAGGGGCGAACACTGAAGCTTTCTTT. Its protein is CASSLGANTEAFF. Looking up the rest from reference TRBV5-6 and TRBJ1-1 gives the full variable domain: DAGVTQSPTHLIKTRGQQVTLRCSPKSGHDTVSWYQQALGQGPQFIFQYYEEEERQRGNFPDRFSGHQFPNYSSELNVNALLLGDSALYLCASSLGANTEAFFGQGTRLTVV.

This clone was counted only a few times. The chain joins TRBV6-5 to TRBJ1-1; D ambiguous. V lost 0 bases and J 4 bases, leaving 9 bases between the germline ends. CDR3 length: 14 residues. CDR1 MNHEY and CDR2 SVGAGI come from the germline V gene. The DNA for the CDR3 is TGTGCCAGCAGTTACTCGGGCCAAAGCACTGAAGCTTTCTTT. Amino acid sequence: CASSYSGQSTEAFF.

The chain uses TRBV2 and TRBJ2-2; 7 bases line up with TRBD1. The germline V gene encodes CDR1 SNHLY and CDR2 FYNNEI. J lost 7 bases, V lost 5 bases, and 4 bases had no gene match. The CDR3 is 13 amino acids. CDR3 residues: CASSRQGDGELFF. CDR3 coding DNA: TGTGCCAGCAGTCGACAGGGTGACGGGGAGCTGTTTTTT.

This chain links TRBV19 with TRBJ1-1; 8 bases map to TRBD1. Germline V CDR1 and CDR2: LNHDA, SQIVND (reference sequence). Trimming cost V 4 bases and J 11 bases; bases outside gene matches: 12. CDR3 length equals 14 residues. Here the CDR3 reads CASSSTGGLNMAFF. The CDR3 DNA follows: TGTGCCAGTAGTAGTACAGGGGGGCTGAATATGGCTTTCTTT.

The rearrangement joins TRBV18 to TRBJ1-6, with TRBD1 as a possible D gene (6 bases). The germline V gene encodes CDR1 KGHSH and CDR2 LQKENI. V was pared by 9 bases and J by 7 bases, with 13 bases between. The CDR3 has 13 amino acids. CDR3 sequence reads: CASHGTRNSPLHF. The CDR3 coding sequence is TGTGCCAGTCATGGGACAAGAAATTCACCCCTCCACTTT.

This chain links TRBV6-6 with TRBJ2-1; D perhaps matches TRBD2 (5 bases). Germline loops: CDR1 MNHNY, CDR2 SVGAGI (reference sequence). There are 13 residues in the CDR3. Trimming shortened V by 2 bases and J by 7 bases, and 9 bases separated the two germline ends. In DNA, the CDR3 is TGTGCCAGCAGTTACGCCACTAGTAATGAGCAGTTCTTC. Translated: CASSYATSNEQFF.

CDR3 in amino acids: CASSLRREGTEAFF. For the CDR3, the DNA is TGTGCCAGCAGCTTAAGGAGGGAGGGCACTGAAGCTTTCTTT. This chain joins TRBV7-2 and TRBJ1-1; D not certain. The germline V gene has CDR1 SGHTA and CDR2 FQGNSA. The CDR3 runs to 14 residues. V shed 2 bases and J shed 4 bases, with 11 bases lying between them.

The genes are TRBV30 and TRBJ1-1; 9 bases agree with TRBD1. J was trimmed by 4 bases and V by 3 bases; bases with no gene match: 6. Germline V CDR1 and CDR2: GTSNPN, SVGIG (reference sequence). This CDR3 is built from 14 residues. Here the CDR3 DNA reads TGTGCCTGGAGCACAGGGGGCGCGGGCACTGAAGCTTTCTTT. Its protein is CAWSTGGAGTEAFF.

This clone showed up just a few times. The gene calls are TRBV5-1 and TRBJ2-3, with 9 positions matching TRBD2. V was pared by 6 bases and J by 3 bases, with 11 bases of the junction left unmatched. Germline lookup yields CDR1 SGHRS and CDR2 YFSETQ. This CDR3 contains 16 residues. The CDR3 sequence: CASTPSGLARTDTQYF. In nucleotides, the CDR3 is TGCGCCAGCACCCCTTCTGGACTAGCGAGGACAGATACGCAGTATTTT. Based on the CDR3 plus reference TRBV5-1 and TRBJ2-3, the full variable domain is KAGVTQTPRYLIKTRGQQVTLSCSPISGHRSVSWYQQTPGQGLQFLFEYFSETQRNKGNFPGRFSGRQFSNSRSEMNVSTLELGDSALYLCASTPSGLARTDTQYFGPGTRLTVL.

This chain joins TRBV5-1 and TRBJ1-1; D remains unclear. Germline-derived CDR1 and CDR2 are SGHRS and YFSETQ. This CDR3 has 16 amino acids. With 4 bases removed from V and 0 bases from J, the gap between germline ends came to 16 bases. The CDR3 loop reads CASSLAQAILNTEAFF. Written as DNA, the CDR3 is TGCGCCAGCAGCCTAGCCCAAGCCATCTTGAACACTGAAGCTTTCTTT. Drawing the rest from reference TRBV5-1 and TRBJ1-1, the complete variable domain is KAGVTQTPRYLIKTRGQQVTLSCSPISGHRSVSWYQQTPGQGLQFLFEYFSETQRNKGNFPGRFSGRQFSNSRSEMNVSTLELGDSALYLCASSLAQAILNTEAFFGQGTRLTVV.

The rearrangement joins TRBV18 to TRBJ2-2, with 7 bases matching TRBD1. V lost 2 bases, J lost 6 bases, and 6 bases stayed unmatched. This CDR3 has 15 amino acids. Germline V lookup: CDR1 KGHSH, CDR2 LQKENI. CDR3 residues: CASSPGTDRSGELFF. The CDR3 region has the DNA TGTGCCAGCTCACCAGGGACAGACCGATCCGGGGAGCTGTTTTTT.

Remarks on this clone: Additional DNA sequences in this sample encode the identical CDR3. The chain couples TRBV18 to TRBJ2-5; TRBD1 agrees at 7 bases. The germline V gene encodes CDR1 KGHSH and CDR2 LQKENI. The CDR3 spans 13 residues. Trimming took 3 bases from V and 2 from J; bases not matched to a gene: 0. DNA for the CDR3: TGTGCCAGCTCACCGGGACAGCAAGAGACCCAGTACTTC. Encoded protein: CASSPGQQETQYF.

The chain uses TRBV5-4 and TRBJ2-5, with 8 bases fitting TRBD2. Germline loops: CDR1 SGHNT, CDR2 YYREEE (reference sequence). V shed 4 bases, J shed 7 bases, and the junction held 21 bases outside the gene matches. This CDR3 is 18 amino acids long. Written as DNA, the CDR3 is TGTGCCAGCAGCACTGGGGGTCCAAGCGGGGGAGTCCGATGGACCCAGTACTTC. Translated: CASSTGGPSGGVRWTQYF.

The chain joins TRBV2 to TRBJ1-5, with 9 bases matching TRBD1. The CDR3 is 14 residues long. Germline assignment: CDR1 SNHLY and CDR2 FYNNEI. V lost 6 bases, J lost 4 bases, and 4 bases stayed unmatched. The CDR3 loop reads CASRWTGANQPQHF. The CDR3 nucleotides read TGTGCCAGCAGGTGGACAGGGGCAAATCAGCCCCAGCATTTT.

Only one count was recorded for this clone. This chain links TRBV5-8 with TRBJ2-7; TRBD2 aligns across 10 bases. Germline V gene sequence: CDR1 SGHTS, CDR2 YDEGEE. The CDR3 has 14 residues. Trimming removed 4 bases from V and 2 bases from J; junction bases left unmatched: 3. In DNA, the CDR3 is TGTGCCAGCAGCCCCGGACTAGCGGCCTACGAGCAGTACTTC. It translates to CASSPGLAAYEQYF.

This chain uses TRBV19 with TRBJ1-2, with D possibly TRBD1 on 6 matching bases. Germline V lookup: CDR1 LNHDA, CDR2 SQIVND (reference sequence). V shed 8 bases and J shed 0 bases, with 13 bases lying between them. CDR3 length: 14 amino acids. The CDR3 region has the DNA TGTGCCAGTCAAAGACAGGTTGCTAACTATGGCTACACCTTC. Translated, it gives CASQRQVANYGYTF.

The rearrangement uses TRBV5-1 and TRBJ2-1; a weak D match, TRBD1 (6 bases). The germline CDR1 and CDR2 sequences are SGHRS and YFSETQ. This CDR3 spans 14 amino acids. V lost 0 bases and J 5 bases, leaving 9 bases between the germline ends. CDR3 sequence (DNA): TGCGCCAGCAGCTTGGCAGGGGCAGACAATGAGCAGTTCTTC. Protein: CASSLAGADNEQFF.

This clone came up a few times. This chain joins TRBV9 and TRBJ1-3; D unclear. V was cut by 0 bases and J by 2 bases, with 12 bases left in between. This CDR3 contains 16 residues. The V gene's germline CDR1 is SGDLS and CDR2 YYNGEE. DNA of the CDR3: TGTGCCAGCAGCGTAGGCGGGCTGGGAGCTGGAAACACCATATATTTT. This encodes CASSVGGLGAGNTIYF.